The 8 T cell receptor beta chains below all came from one sample that was sequenced in a study of blood T cell repertoires in COVID-19. The data were produced by immunoSEQ multiplex PCR, yet TCRdb's version contains in-frame clones alone and is incomplete. Found here are around 78,000 clones, about three quarters of them singletons; the top ten hold about 10%. Sample: peripheral blood. These TCRs come from a human donor in a cohort sampled during active COVID-19.

The chain links TRBV10-3 to TRBJ2-1; TRBD1 matches at 8 bases. J was trimmed by 3 bases and V by 4 bases; bases with no gene match: 8. The CDR3 extends over 16 amino acids. Germline V CDR1 and CDR2: ENHRY, SYGVKD. CDR3 DNA sequence: TGTGCCATCAGTGTTCCAGGGGGCTCCAGCTACAATGAGCAGTTCTTC. Translated, it gives CAISVPGGSSYNEQFF.

The chain has TRBV4-1 and TRBJ1-3; no firm D call. Germline V gene lookup returns CDR1 MGHRA and CDR2 YSYEKL. This CDR3 spans 16 amino acids. V was shortened by 2 bases and J by 4 bases, with 15 bases between the two germline ends. The CDR3 is CASSQSRSRVGNTIYF. In nucleotides, the CDR3 is TGCGCCAGCAGCCAATCGCGGTCCAGAGTCGGAAACACCATATATTTT.

The CDR3 DNA reads TGTGCCACCAGTGATGCGGACACCACTGAAGCTTTCTTT. This translates into CATSDADTTEAFF. The chain recombines TRBV24-1 with TRBJ1-1, with D tentatively TRBD1 (5 bases). V lost 3 bases and J 4 bases, leaving 8 bases between the germline ends. In germline, CDR1 is KGHDR, CDR2 SFDVKD. The CDR3 spans 13 residues.

The chain employs TRBV2 and TRBJ1-6, with D perhaps matching TRBD1 (6 bases). This CDR3 has 17 residues. V lost 7 bases and J 0 bases, leaving 16 bases between the germline ends. The germline gives CDR1 SNHLY, CDR2 FYNNEI. CDR3 nucleotide sequence: TGTGCCAGCACCTCCGGGACATCGAGCTCCTATAATTCACCCCTCCACTTT. Translated: CASTSGTSSSYNSPLHF.

This clone showed up just once. The gene calls are TRBV6-4 and TRBJ2-1, with a weak D call TRBD2 (7 bases). The germline CDR1 and CDR2 sequences are MRHNA and SNTAGT. The CDR3 is made up of 14 amino acids. V lost 6 bases, J lost 8 bases, and 17 bases lay in between. The CDR3 sequence is CASSYQGGVDEQFF. The DNA for the CDR3 is TGTGCCAGCAGCTATCAAGGGGGGGTGGATGAGCAGTTCTTC.

The chain combines TRBV7-9 with TRBJ2-5; 9 bases fit TRBD2. From germline, CDR1 is SEHNR and CDR2 FQNEAQ (reference sequence). V lost 8 bases and J lost 5; bases outside the gene matches: 15. This CDR3 comprises 16 residues. The CDR3: CASGSWQRGAGETQYF. The CDR3 coding sequence is TGTGCCAGCGGGAGCTGGCAGCGGGGGGCAGGGGAGACCCAGTACTTC.

In its sample, this clone was seen once. The chain couples TRBV2 to TRBJ2-5; tentative D call: TRBD1 (5 bases). The V and J ends lost 7 bases and 2 bases respectively, with 8 bases between them. This CDR3 spans 12 amino acids. In germline, CDR1 is SNHLY, CDR2 FYNNEI. CDR3 region: CASTTDQETQYF. The CDR3 bases are TGTGCCAGCACGACAGATCAAGAGACCCAGTACTTC.

The CDR3, as DNA: TGTGCCAGCAGTTTCACAGGGGCGAACACTGAAGCTTTCTTT. Translation gives CASSFTGANTEAFF. The V gene is TRBV11-3, the J gene TRBJ1-1; TRBD1 matches at 7 bases. V was clipped by 6 bases and J by 1 base; unmatched bases: 5. The CDR3 extends over 14 amino acids. Germline CDR1 SGHNT, CDR2 YENEEA.